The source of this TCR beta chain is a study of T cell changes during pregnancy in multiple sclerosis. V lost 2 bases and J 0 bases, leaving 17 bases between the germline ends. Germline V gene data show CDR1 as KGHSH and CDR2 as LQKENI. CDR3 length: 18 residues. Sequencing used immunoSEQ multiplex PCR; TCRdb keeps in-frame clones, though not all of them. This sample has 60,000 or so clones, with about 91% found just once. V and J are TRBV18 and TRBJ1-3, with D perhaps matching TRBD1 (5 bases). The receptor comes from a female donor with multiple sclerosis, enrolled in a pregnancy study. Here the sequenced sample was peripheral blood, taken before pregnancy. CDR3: CASSPTAGRGSSGNTIYF. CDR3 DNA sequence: TGTGCCAGCTCACCAACGGCAGGGAGGGGTTCCTCTGGAAACACCATATATTTT.